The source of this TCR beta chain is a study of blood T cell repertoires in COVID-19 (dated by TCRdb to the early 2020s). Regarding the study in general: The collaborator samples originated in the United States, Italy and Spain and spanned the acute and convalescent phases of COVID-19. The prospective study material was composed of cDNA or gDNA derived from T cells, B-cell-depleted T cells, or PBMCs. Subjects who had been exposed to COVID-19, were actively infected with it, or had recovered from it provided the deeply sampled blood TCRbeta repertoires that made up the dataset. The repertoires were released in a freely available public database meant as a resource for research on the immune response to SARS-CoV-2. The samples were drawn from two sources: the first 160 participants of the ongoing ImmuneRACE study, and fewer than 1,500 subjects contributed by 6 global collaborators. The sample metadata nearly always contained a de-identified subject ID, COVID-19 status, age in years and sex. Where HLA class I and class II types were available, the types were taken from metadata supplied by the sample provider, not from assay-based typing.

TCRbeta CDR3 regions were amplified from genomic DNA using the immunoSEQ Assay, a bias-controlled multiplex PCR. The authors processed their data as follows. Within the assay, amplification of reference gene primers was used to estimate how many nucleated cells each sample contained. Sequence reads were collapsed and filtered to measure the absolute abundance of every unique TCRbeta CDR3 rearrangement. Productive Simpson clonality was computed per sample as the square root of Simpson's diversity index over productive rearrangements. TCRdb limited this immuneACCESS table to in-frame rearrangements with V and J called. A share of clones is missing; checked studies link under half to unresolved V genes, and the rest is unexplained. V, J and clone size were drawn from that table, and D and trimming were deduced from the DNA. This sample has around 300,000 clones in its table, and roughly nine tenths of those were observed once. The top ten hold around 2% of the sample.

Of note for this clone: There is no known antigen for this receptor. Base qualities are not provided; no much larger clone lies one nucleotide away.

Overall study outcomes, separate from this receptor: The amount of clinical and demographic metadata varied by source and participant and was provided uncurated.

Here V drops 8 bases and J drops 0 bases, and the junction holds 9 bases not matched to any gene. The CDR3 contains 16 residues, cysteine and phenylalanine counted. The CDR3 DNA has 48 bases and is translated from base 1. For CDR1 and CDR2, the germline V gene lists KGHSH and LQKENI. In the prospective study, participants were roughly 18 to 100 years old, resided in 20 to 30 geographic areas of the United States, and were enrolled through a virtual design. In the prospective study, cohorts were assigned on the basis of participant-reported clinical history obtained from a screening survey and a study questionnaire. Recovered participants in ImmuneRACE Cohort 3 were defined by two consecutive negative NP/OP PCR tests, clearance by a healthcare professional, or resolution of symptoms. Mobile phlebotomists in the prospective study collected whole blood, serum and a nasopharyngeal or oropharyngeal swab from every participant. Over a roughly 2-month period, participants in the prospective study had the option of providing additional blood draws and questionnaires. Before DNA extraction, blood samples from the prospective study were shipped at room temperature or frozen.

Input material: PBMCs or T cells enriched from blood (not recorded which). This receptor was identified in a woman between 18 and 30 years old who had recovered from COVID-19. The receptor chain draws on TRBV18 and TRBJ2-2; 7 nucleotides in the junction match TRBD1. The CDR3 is CASPIGQATNTGELFF. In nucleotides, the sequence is TGTGCCAGCCCGATTGGACAGGCCACGAACACCGGGGAGCTGTTTTTT.